This TCR beta chain was sequenced for a study of blood T cell repertoires in COVID-19. In the original workflow: By means of reference gene primer amplification, nucleated cell counts were estimated. The protocol was immunoSEQ multiplex PCR, while the TCRdb copy is restricted to in-frame clones and leaves out a portion. V and J calls and clone size follow that table, whereas D and trimming were derived from the DNA. The sample carries more than 150,000 clones, 80% to 90% recorded once. This CDR3 has 16 amino acids. From germline, CDR1 is WSHSY and CDR2 SAAADI. V shed 6 bases and J shed 1 base, with 18 bases lying between them.

The sequence came from a man aged 55 to 69 with acute or convalescent COVID-19. The sample was peripheral blood. The V and J genes are TRBV10-2 and TRBJ1-1; no firm D call. DNA for the CDR3: TGCGCCAGCAGGCCCCTTGCTTCGGTAGAGAACACTGAAGCTTTCTTT. The encoded protein is CASRPLASVENTEAFF.